A selection of T cell receptor beta chains follows, all from one sample in a study of T-cell reconstitution after alpha-beta-depleted transplantation in children. TCRdb re-called the PCR reads through MiXCR, storing one row per CDR3 protein. The sample has roughly 490,000 distinct CDR3 sequences, 11% seen once; the top ten hold around 13%. The sample consisted of PBMCs, mostly from graft donor cells, taken 180 days after TCRalphabeta/CD19-depleted stem cell transplant. These receptors originate from a female patient between 2 and 10 years old who had a stem cell transplant for aplastic anemia, so the T cells may come from the graft donor. The CDR3 runs from the conserved cysteine through the conserved F or W. The D gene is left open where the match is weak. Only some rows state a clone size, as once, few, many or a class for expanded clones.

cdr3_aa,cdr3_nt,clone_size,v_call,d_call,j_call
CASRGQDTDTQYF,TGCGCCAGCAGGGGACAGGACACAGATACGCAGTATTTT,.,TRBV5-1,TRBD1,TRBJ2-3
CASQVLGTGSYNEQFF,TGTGCCAGCCAAGTTTTGGGCACGGGCTCCTACAATGAGCAGTTCTTC,.,TRBV12-3/TRBV12-4,.,TRBJ2-1
CASSQALGGPKSNNEQFF,TGTGCCAGCAGCCAAGCCCTGGGCGGGCCGAAGTCCAATAATGAGCAGTTCTTC,many,TRBV12-3/TRBV12-4,.,TRBJ2-1
CASSVGQLNTGELFF,TGTGCCAGCAGCGTCGGACAGTTGAACACCGGGGAGCTGTTTTTT,.,TRBV9,.,TRBJ2-2
CSAGWGNQPQHF,TGCAGTGCTGGTTGGGGCAATCAGCCCCAGCATTTT,few,TRBV20-1,.,TRBJ1-5
CASSQSGAGSDTQYF,TGTGCCAGCAGCCAATCCGGCGCGGGATCAGATACGCAGTATTTT,few,TRBV14,.,TRBJ2-3
CSVEGTGDEKLFF,TGCAGCGTTGAAGGGACAGGGGATGAAAAACTGTTTTTT,few,TRBV29-1,TRBD1,TRBJ1-4
CASSPGGGRSTDTQYF,TGTGCCAGCAGTCCCGGTGGGGGGCGAAGCACAGATACGCAGTATTTT,few,TRBV12-3/TRBV12-4,.,TRBJ2-3
CASSLRGPGNTEAFF,TGTGCCAGCAGCTTAAGGGGACCAGGAAACACTGAAGCTTTCTTT,.,TRBV7-3,.,TRBJ1-1
CAISVDNEQFF,TGTGCCATCAGTGTTGACAATGAGCAGTTCTTC,many,TRBV10-3,.,TRBJ2-1
CASSVESKYNSPLHF,TGTGCCAGCAGCGTAGAGAGCAAGTATAATTCACCCCTCCACTTT,.,TRBV9,.,TRBJ1-6
CASSQAGTGTIYTF,TGTGCCAGCAGCCAGGCCGGGACAGGGACTATCTACACCTTC,.,TRBV28,TRBD1,TRBJ1-2
CASSGVGGTGELFF,TGTGCCAGCAGTGGTGTGGGTGGGACAGGGGAGCTGTTTTTT,few,TRBV6-1,.,TRBJ2-2
CASSEGAGQETQYF,TGTGCCAGCTCCGAGGGCGCGGGACAAGAGACCCAGTACTTC,.,TRBV25-1,.,TRBJ2-5
CASSRAEFTEAFF,TGTGCCAGCAGCCGAGCCGAGTTTACTGAAGCTTTCTTT,few,TRBV7-2,.,TRBJ1-1
CASSSRDSGYEQYF,TGTGCCAGCTCTTCTAGGGACAGTGGCTACGAGCAGTACTTC,few,TRBV18,TRBD1,TRBJ2-7
CASSPSDRYSYGYTF,TGTGCCAGCAGCCCTTCGGACAGATACTCCTATGGCTACACCTTC,once,TRBV6-2/TRBV6-3,.,TRBJ1-2
CASSFIGPSYNEQFF,TGTGCCAGCAGTTTTATAGGACCTTCCTACAATGAGCAGTTCTTC,many,TRBV27,.,TRBJ2-1
CSVLLGQGHGNTIYF,TGCAGCGTTCTGTTGGGACAGGGGCATGGAAACACCATATATTTT,few,TRBV29-1,TRBD1,TRBJ1-3
CASGPRRGNTEAFF,TGCGCCAGCGGTCCAAGGCGGGGGAACACTGAAGCTTTCTTT,.,TRBV5-1,.,TRBJ1-1
CASSLVQGTLEAFF,TGTGCCAGCAGCTTAGTCCAGGGGACCCTTGAAGCTTTCTTT,.,TRBV11-3,.,TRBJ1-1
CAMSSSTDTQYF,TGTGCCATGAGCAGCAGCACAGATACGCAGTATTTT,many,TRBV10-3,.,TRBJ2-3
CSVWGETYEQYF,TGCAGCGTGTGGGGGGAAACCTACGAGCAGTACTTC,few,TRBV29-1,.,TRBJ2-7
CASSPRTGTGGLSNYGYTF,TGTGCCAGCAGCCCAAGGACCGGGACAGGGGGCCTATCTAACTATGGCTACACCTTC,few,TRBV11-1,TRBD1,TRBJ1-2